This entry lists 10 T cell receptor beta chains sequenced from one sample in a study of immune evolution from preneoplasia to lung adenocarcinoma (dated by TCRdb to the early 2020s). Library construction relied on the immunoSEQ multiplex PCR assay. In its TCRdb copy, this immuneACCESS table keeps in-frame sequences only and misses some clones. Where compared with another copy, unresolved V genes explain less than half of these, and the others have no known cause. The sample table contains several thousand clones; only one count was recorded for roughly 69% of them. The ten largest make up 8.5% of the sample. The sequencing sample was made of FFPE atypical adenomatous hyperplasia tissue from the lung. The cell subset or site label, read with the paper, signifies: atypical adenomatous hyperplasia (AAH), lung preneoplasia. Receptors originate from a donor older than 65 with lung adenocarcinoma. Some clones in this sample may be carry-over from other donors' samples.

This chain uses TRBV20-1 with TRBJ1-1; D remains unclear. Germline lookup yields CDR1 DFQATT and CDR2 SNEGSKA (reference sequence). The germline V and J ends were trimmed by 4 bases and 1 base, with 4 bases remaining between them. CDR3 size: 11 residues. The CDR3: CSATQNTEAFF. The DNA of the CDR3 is TGCAGTGCTACACAGAACACTGAAGCTTTCTTT.

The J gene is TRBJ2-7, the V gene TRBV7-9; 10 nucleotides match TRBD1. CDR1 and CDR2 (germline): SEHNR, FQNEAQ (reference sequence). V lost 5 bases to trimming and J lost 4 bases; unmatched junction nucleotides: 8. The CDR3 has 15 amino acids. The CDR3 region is CASSAPGQGTYEQYF. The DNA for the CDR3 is TGTGCCAGCAGCGCCCCGGGACAGGGGACGTACGAGCAGTACTTC. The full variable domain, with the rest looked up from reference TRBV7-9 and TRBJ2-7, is DTGVSQNPRHKITKRGQNVTFRCDPISEHNRLYWYRQTLGQGPEFLTYFQNEAQLEKSRLLSDRFSAERPKGSFSTLEIQRTEQGDSAMYLCASSAPGQGTYEQYFGPGTRLTVT.

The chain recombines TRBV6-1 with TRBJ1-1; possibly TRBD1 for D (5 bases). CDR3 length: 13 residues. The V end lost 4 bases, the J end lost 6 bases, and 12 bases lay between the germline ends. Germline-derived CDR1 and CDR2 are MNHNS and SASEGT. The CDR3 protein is CASSGSRVPEAFF. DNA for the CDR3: TGTGCCAGCAGTGGTTCCAGGGTCCCTGAAGCTTTCTTT.

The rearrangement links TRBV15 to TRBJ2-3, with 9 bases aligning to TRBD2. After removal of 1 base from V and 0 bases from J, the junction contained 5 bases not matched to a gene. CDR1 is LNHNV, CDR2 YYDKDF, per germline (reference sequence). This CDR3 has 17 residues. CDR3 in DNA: TGTGCCACCAGCAGAGGAACCAGCGGGGGGAGCACAGATACGCAGTATTTT. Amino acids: CATSRGTSGGSTDTQYF.

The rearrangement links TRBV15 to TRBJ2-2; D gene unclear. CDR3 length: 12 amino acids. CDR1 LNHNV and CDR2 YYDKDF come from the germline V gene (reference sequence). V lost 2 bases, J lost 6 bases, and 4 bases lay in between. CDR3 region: CATSRRAGELFF. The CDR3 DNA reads TGTGCCACCAGCAGAAGGGCCGGGGAGCTGTTTTTT.

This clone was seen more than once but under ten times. The CDR3 bases are TGTGCCAGCTCCCCAGGGCGGGGCGAGCAGTACTTC. Encoded protein: CASSPGRGEQYF. J is TRBJ2-7 and V is TRBV18, with D possibly being TRBD2 (6 bases). Germline-derived CDR1 and CDR2 are KGHSH and LQKENI. Trimming took off 6 bases at V and 6 bases at J, with 12 bases between the two ends. This CDR3 spans 12 amino acids.

Written as DNA, the CDR3 is TGTGCCAGCTCACCACCCCCGGCAGGGAGTAGGCAGTACTTC. Amino acid sequence: CASSPPPAGSRQYF. This sequence joins TRBV18 and TRBJ2-7; D possibly uses TRBD1 or TRBD2 (5 bases each). V was shortened by 0 bases and J by 9 bases, with 15 bases between the two germline ends. In germline, CDR1 is KGHSH, CDR2 LQKENI. The CDR3 extends over 14 amino acids. The full variable domain, in which reference TRBV18 and TRBJ2-7 provide the parts outside the CDR3, is NAGVMQNPRHLVRRRGQEARLRCSPMKGHSHVYWYRQLPEEGLKFMVYLQKENIIDESGMPKERFSAEFPKEGPSILRIQQVVRGDSAAYFCASSPPPAGSRQYFGPGTRLTVT.

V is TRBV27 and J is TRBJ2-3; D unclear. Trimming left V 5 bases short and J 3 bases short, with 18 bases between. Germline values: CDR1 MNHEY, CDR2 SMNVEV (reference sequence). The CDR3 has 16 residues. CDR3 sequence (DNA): TGTGCCAGCAGTCTATGGACGCGGCCCGATACAGATACGCAGTATTTT. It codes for CASSLWTRPDTDTQYF.

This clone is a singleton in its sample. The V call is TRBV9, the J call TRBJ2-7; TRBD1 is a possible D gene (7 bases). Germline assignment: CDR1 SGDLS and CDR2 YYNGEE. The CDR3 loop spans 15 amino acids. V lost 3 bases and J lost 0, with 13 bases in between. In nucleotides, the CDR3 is TGTGCCAGCAGCGGGGGGGACAGTTTCTCCTACGAGCAGTACTTC. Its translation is CASSGGDSFSYEQYF. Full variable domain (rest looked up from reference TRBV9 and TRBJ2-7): DSGVTQTPKHLITATGQRVTLRCSPRSGDLSVYWYQQSLDQGLQFLIQYYNGEERAKGNILERFSAQQFPDLHSELNLSSLELGDSALYFCASSGGDSFSYEQYFGPGTRLTVT.

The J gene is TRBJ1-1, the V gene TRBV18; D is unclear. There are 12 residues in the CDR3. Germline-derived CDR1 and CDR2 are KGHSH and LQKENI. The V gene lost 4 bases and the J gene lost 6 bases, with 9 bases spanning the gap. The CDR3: CASSLPFSEAFF. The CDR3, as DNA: TGTGCCAGCTCACTCCCATTTTCTGAAGCTTTCTTT.